This T cell receptor (beta chain) is drawn from a study of cytomegalovirus exposure and HLA in healthy donors. CDR3 length equals 15 residues. Trimming cost V 2 bases and J 8 bases; bases outside gene matches: 5. Per the germline V gene, CDR1 is MDHEN and CDR2 is SYDVKM. General study points: In vitro checks showed that a few CMV-associated chains really do target CMV antigens. According to the study, roughly 160 TCR beta chains were cytomegalovirus-associated.

About this clone: As yet, its antigen is unknown.

The PCR contained 60 Vbeta and 13 Jbeta primers. Profiling relied on immunoSEQ multiplex PCR, and the TCRdb table lists in-frame clones only, not all of them. Among some 150,000 clones listed, over 70% were seen once. The chain couples TRBV28 to TRBJ1-3; 11 nucleotides line up with TRBD1. This clonotype was sampled from a man aged 30 to 39 in good health and CMV-seronegative. Sequences were obtained from PBMCs. The CDR3 DNA is TGTGCCAGCAGTTTAAGTGGACAGGGGGCTGACACCATATATTTT. Amino acids: CASSLSGQGADTIYF. The full variable domain, with the rest looked up from reference TRBV28 and TRBJ1-3, is DVKVTQSSRYLVKRTGEKVFLECVQDMDHENMFWYRQDPGLGLRLIYFSYDVKMKEKGDIPEGYSVSREKKERFSLILESASTNQTSMYLCASSLSGQGADTIYFGEGSWLTVV.